This passage covers 30 T cell receptor beta chains from one sample sequenced in a study of T cell responses to AZD1222 COVID-19 vaccine. TCRdb's copy holds only in-frame clones and misses some; the assay was immunoSEQ multiplex PCR. Of around 76,000 clones listed, about 85% are singletons. Material: peripheral blood, obtained on day 0 of AZD1222 vaccination. Source of these receptors: an adult in good health.

This chain uses TRBV28 with TRBJ1-2, with D unresolved. Germline V gene data show CDR1 as MDHEN and CDR2 as SYDVKM. The CDR3 extends over 13 amino acids. Trimming pared 6 bases from V and 3 bases from J, leaving 11 bases between. For the CDR3, the DNA is TGTGCCAGCAGCTTAGGGTTACACTATGGCTACACCTTC. Translated, it gives CASSLGLHYGYTF.

CDR3 nucleotides: TGTGCCAGTAGCAACGGACTGCGTAGCAATCAGCCCCAGCATTTT. Protein sequence: CASSNGLRSNQPQHF. The rearrangement joins TRBV19 to TRBJ1-5; no reliable D call. Per germline, CDR1 LNHDA and CDR2 SQIVND (reference sequence). CDR3 size: 15 residues. Trimming cost V 6 bases and J 0 bases, with 12 bases left between them.

The V call is TRBV10-1, the J call TRBJ2-4; 9 nucleotides agree with TRBD2. V lost 4 bases, J lost 0 bases, and 13 bases stayed unmatched. Per the germline V gene, CDR1 is WNHNN and CDR2 is SYGVQD (reference sequence). The CDR3 runs 19 residues. The CDR3 coding sequence is TGCGCCAGCAGTGCCCCAGGAGCGGGGGGCCCTATAGCCAAAAACATTCAGTACTTC. As protein: CASSAPGAGGPIAKNIQYF.

The chain couples TRBV5-6 to TRBJ2-1; TRBD1 aligns across 8 bases. CDR3 length: 15 residues. The J segment lost 6 bases and the V segment lost 2 bases, leaving 7 bases of the junction unmatched. CDR1 and CDR2 from the germline V gene are SGHDT and YYEEEE. This chain's CDR3 is CASSLQDRVSNEQFF. As DNA, the CDR3 is TGTGCCAGCAGCTTACAGGACAGGGTATCCAATGAGCAGTTCTTC.

The rearrangement links TRBV29-1 to TRBJ1-3, with 7 nucleotides matching TRBD1. The CDR3 consists of 14 residues. The V and J ends lost 2 bases and 3 bases, in that order; junction bases with no gene match: 4. Germline CDR1 reads SQVTM; CDR2 reads ANQGSEA. This CDR3 is CSVERSGGGNTIYF. In DNA form, the CDR3 reads TGCAGCGTTGAACGGTCAGGGGGTGGAAACACCATATATTTT.

The CDR3, as DNA: TGTGCCAGCAGCCCAATGCGAGGAGAAGCTAATGAAAAACTGTTTTTT. Amino acid sequence: CASSPMRGEANEKLFF. V is TRBV4-2 and J is TRBJ1-4; D uncertain. The V gene lost 4 bases and the J gene lost 3 bases, with 15 bases spanning the gap. This CDR3 is built from 16 residues. Per the germline V gene, CDR1 is LGHNA and CDR2 is YNFKEQ.

V and J are TRBV5-1 and TRBJ2-7, with D perhaps assigned TRBD1 or TRBD2 (6 bases each). Per germline, CDR1 SGHRS and CDR2 YFSETQ. The CDR3 loop spans 13 amino acids. V was shortened by 4 bases and J by 7 bases, with 15 bases between the two germline ends. CDR3 amino acids: CASSPWGAGEQYF. CDR3 sequence (DNA): TGCGCCAGCAGCCCCTGGGGGGCAGGTGAGCAGTACTTC.

This chain links TRBV10-2 with TRBJ2-3; tentative D call: TRBD1 (5 bases). V lost 7 bases and J lost 2, with 10 bases in between. This CDR3 spans 13 amino acids. Germline-derived CDR1 and CDR2 are WSHSY and SAAADI. CDR3 in amino acids: CASIPRDTDTQYF. The CDR3, as DNA: TGCGCCAGCATCCCCAGGGACACAGATACGCAGTATTTT.

This clone has only one observation. This chain joins TRBV7-2 and TRBJ2-2; D could derive from TRBD1 or TRBD2 (5 bases each). Germline loops: CDR1 SGHTA, CDR2 FQGNSA. V gave up 5 bases and J gave up 10 bases, with 17 bases separating them. The CDR3 spans 14 residues. This CDR3 is CASSPRWGIAELFF. The CDR3 nucleotides are TGTGCCAGCAGCCCCCGGTGGGGGATCGCGGAGCTGTTTTTT.

The J gene is TRBJ1-2, the V gene TRBV7-9, with a weak D call TRBD1 (5 bases). CDR3 length: 17 amino acids. The ends were cut back, 5 bases at V and 6 bases at J, with 25 bases in the middle. In germline, CDR1 is SEHNR, CDR2 FQNEAQ (reference sequence). The DNA for the CDR3 is TGTGCCAGCAGCCCCATCGGGGCCGCCCATAACGTGGATGGCTACACCTTC. Its protein product is CASSPIGAAHNVDGYTF.

The chain couples TRBV7-9 to TRBJ2-5; D is uncertain. In germline, CDR1 is SEHNR, CDR2 FQNEAQ (reference sequence). CDR3 length: 14 residues. The V gene lost 8 bases and the J gene lost 1 base, with 14 bases spanning the gap. The CDR3 region has the DNA TGTGCCAGCGGAGTGGTAGCACTCCAAGAGACCCAGTACTTC. It translates to CASGVVALQETQYF.

The chain links TRBV6-5 to TRBJ1-2, with D perhaps matching TRBD1 (5 bases). Trimming took 6 bases from V and 5 from J, leaving 13 bases between them. Germline CDR1 and CDR2: MNHEY and SVGAGI. This CDR3 comprises 13 residues. DNA for the CDR3: TGTGCCAGCAGCTATGGGGGGGAATATGGCTACACCTTC. It is translated as CASSYGGEYGYTF.

As for this clone: Other DNA variants within this sample encode the same CDR3. The CDR3 DNA sequence: TGCGCCAGCAGCTTGGGGCAAGAGACCCAGTACTTC. It encodes CASSLGQETQYF. The V gene is TRBV5-1, the J gene TRBJ2-5; D unresolved. Germline CDR1 and CDR2: SGHRS and YFSETQ. V dropped 0 bases and J dropped 2 bases, with 2 bases sitting between them. The CDR3 spans 12 residues. Filled out from reference TRBV5-1 and TRBJ2-5, the complete variable domain reads KAGVTQTPRYLIKTRGQQVTLSCSPISGHRSVSWYQQTPGQGLQFLFEYFSETQRNKGNFPGRFSGRQFSNSRSEMNVSTLELGDSALYLCASSLGQETQYFGPGTRLLVL.

The CDR3 DNA reads TGTGCCAGCAGCGCCCTTGTCGGGGGGTCCTACAATGAGCAGTTCTTC. Encoded protein: CASSALVGGSYNEQFF. The chain uses TRBV7-8 and TRBJ2-1; 7 bases agree with TRBD2. CDR3 length: 16 residues. Losses at the gene ends were 5 bases for V and 1 base for J; bases not matched to a gene: 8. CDR1 and CDR2 from the germline V gene are SGHVS and FQNEAQ. Complete variable domain (other parts from reference TRBV7-8 and TRBJ2-1): GAGVSQSPRYKVAKRGQDVALRCDPISGHVSLFWYQQALGQGPEFLTYFQNEAQLDKSGLPSDRFFAERPEGSVSTLKIQRTQQEDSAVYLCASSALVGGSYNEQFFGPGTRLTVL.

The chain is built from TRBV10-3 and TRBJ1-5, with 7 bases identical to TRBD1. The CDR3 contains 13 residues. Germline V gene sequence: CDR1 ENHRY, CDR2 SYGVKD. With V trimmed by 9 bases and J by 5 bases, 7 bases remained unmatched. CDR3 sequence reads: CAIQGQGDQPQHF. CDR3 coding DNA: TGTGCCATTCAGGGGCAGGGGGATCAGCCCCAGCATTTT.

This clone was seen only a few times. At one of its ends the junction is not consistent with the germline gene, which may arise from a read error. The rearrangement links TRBV16 to TRBJ2-7, with 8 bases lining up with TRBD2. Germline V lookup: CDR1 KGHSY, CDR2 FQNENV. The CDR3 loop spans 15 amino acids. The CDR3 region has the DNA TGTGCCCGCAGCCGCGGGGGGAGGGGGACCTACGAGCAGTACTTC. Amino acid sequence: CARSRGGRGTYEQYF.

The chain has TRBV6-7 and TRBJ2-7; a weak D match, TRBD1 (6 bases). TRBV6-7 is classed as an ORF, of uncertain function. V lost 2 bases, J lost 1 base, and 15 bases lay in between. The CDR3 runs 16 residues. CDR3 in DNA: TGTGCCAGCAGTTACACCCCAAGACAGGAGTCCTACGAGCAGTACTTC. Translation gives CASSYTPRQESYEQYF.

This chain links TRBV6-6 with TRBJ1-2; D call uncertain. The CDR3 is made up of 17 amino acids. V lost 6 bases and J lost 4, with 24 bases in between. The germline gives CDR1 MNHNY, CDR2 SVGAGI (reference sequence). The CDR3 spells CASSRPGSDFRAYGYTF. The CDR3 DNA reads as TGTGCCAGCAGCCGACCCGGTTCGGACTTTAGAGCCTATGGCTACACCTTC.

This chain links TRBV19 with TRBJ2-3; the match to TRBD1 covers 8 bases. The germline CDR1 and CDR2 sequences are LNHDA and SQIVND (reference sequence). The V and J ends lost 5 bases and 6 bases, in that order; junction bases with no gene match: 4. There are 13 residues in the CDR3. In DNA form, the CDR3 reads TGTGCCAGTAGTTACCGGGACAGGGATACGCAGTATTTT. Its translation is CASSYRDRDTQYF.

The gene calls are TRBV6-5 and TRBJ2-7; 10 bases are shared with TRBD1. The CDR3 has 14 amino acids. CDR1 is MNHEY and CDR2 is SVGAGI in the germline V gene. The V and J ends lost 6 bases and 4 bases, in that order; junction bases with no gene match: 6. The CDR3 nucleotides are TGTGCCAGCAGGGGGACAGGGGAGGTTTACGAGCAGTACTTC. Its protein is CASRGTGEVYEQYF.

The chain has TRBV18 and TRBJ2-3, with a weak D call TRBD2 (7 bases). Trimming removed 0 bases from V and 2 bases from J, with 12 bases in between. The CDR3 is made up of 16 amino acids. CDR1 is KGHSH, CDR2 LQKENI, per germline. The CDR3 loop reads CASSPPGGALTDTQYF. Written as DNA, the CDR3 is TGTGCCAGCTCACCACCGGGGGGGGCCCTCACAGATACGCAGTATTTT.

The genes are TRBV9 and TRBJ2-1, with D hard to call. V gave up 3 bases and J gave up 8 bases, with 15 bases separating them. Germline CDR1 and CDR2: SGDLS and YYNGEE. This CDR3 has 14 amino acids. The CDR3 nucleotides read TGTGCCAGCAGCGGGGCGGCGAGAATAGATGAGCAGTTCTTC. This translates into CASSGAARIDEQFF.

This clone was observed once. V gene TRBV9 combines with J gene TRBJ1-5; 8 nucleotides match TRBD1. CDR1 SGDLS and CDR2 YYNGEE come from the germline V gene. V dropped 3 bases and J dropped 7; count of bases not matched to a gene: 9. CDR3 length: 15 amino acids. CDR3 bases: TGTGCCAGCAGCGCGACAGGGGACCCGGGGCAGCCCCAGCATTTT. This gives the protein CASSATGDPGQPQHF.

The chain has TRBV28 and TRBJ1-1, with D possibly being TRBD1 (5 bases). The CDR3 spans 15 residues. V dropped 4 bases and J dropped 0 bases, with 12 bases sitting between them. CDR1 MDHEN and CDR2 SYDVKM come from the germline V gene. The CDR3 nucleotides are TGTGCCAGCAGTTACTACAGGATACTGAACACTGAAGCTTTCTTT. Translated: CASSYYRILNTEAFF.

The chain employs TRBV5-8 and TRBJ2-7; D is uncertain. The CDR3 has 15 residues. V shed 0 bases and J shed 0 bases, with 10 bases lying between them. Germline loops: CDR1 SGHTS, CDR2 YDEGEE. CDR3: CASSLEGASSYEQYF. CDR3 coding DNA: TGTGCCAGCAGCTTGGAGGGCGCGAGCTCCTACGAGCAGTACTTC.

The chain is built from TRBV29-1 and TRBJ2-2, with D possibly TRBD1 on 6 matching bases. V dropped 7 bases and J dropped 6 bases, with 18 bases sitting between them. From germline, CDR1 is SQVTM and CDR2 ANQGSEA. The CDR3 is 14 amino acids. The CDR3 sequence is CSARDGGAPGELFF. CDR3 nucleotides: TGCAGCGCCCGGGATGGGGGCGCCCCCGGGGAGCTGTTTTTT.

V is TRBV10-3 and J is TRBJ2-7; the match to TRBD2 covers 11 bases. Trimming at V came to 6 bases and at J to 5 bases, leaving 9 bases not matched to a gene. The germline gives CDR1 ENHRY, CDR2 SYGVKD. The CDR3 is 15 residues long. CDR3 bases: TGTGCCATCAGCTTAGCGGGGGGGCGCAACGACGAGCAGTACTTC. Its translation: CAISLAGGRNDEQYF.

This chain connects TRBV12-5 to TRBJ1-1, with D hard to call. The CDR3 sequence is 13 residues long. Trimming stripped 7 bases from V and 1 base from J, with 10 bases between. Germline V CDR1 and CDR2: LGHNT, FRNRAP. The CDR3, as DNA: TGTGCTAGTGCCCCTACCTCGAACACTGAAGCTTTCTTT. Translated: CASAPTSNTEAFF.

In this sample, this clone turned up once. V gene TRBV7-3 combines with J gene TRBJ1-2; TRBD1 matches at 9 bases. The CDR3 totals 14 residues. Trimming cost V 3 bases and J 8 bases; bases outside gene matches: 7. Germline CDR1 reads SGHTA; CDR2 reads FQGTGA. The CDR3 nucleotides are TGTGCCAGCAGCTTGTCACAGGGGGCTACCGGCTACACCTTC. This codes for CASSLSQGATGYTF.

This chain uses TRBV2 with TRBJ1-2, with D maybe TRBD1 (5 bases). Germline values: CDR1 SNHLY, CDR2 FYNNEI. V was cut by 3 bases and J by 8 bases, with 10 bases left in between. The CDR3 runs to 12 residues. The CDR3 nucleotides read TGTGCCAGCAGTGAGTGGGGGTTCGGCTACACCTTC. It translates to CASSEWGFGYTF.